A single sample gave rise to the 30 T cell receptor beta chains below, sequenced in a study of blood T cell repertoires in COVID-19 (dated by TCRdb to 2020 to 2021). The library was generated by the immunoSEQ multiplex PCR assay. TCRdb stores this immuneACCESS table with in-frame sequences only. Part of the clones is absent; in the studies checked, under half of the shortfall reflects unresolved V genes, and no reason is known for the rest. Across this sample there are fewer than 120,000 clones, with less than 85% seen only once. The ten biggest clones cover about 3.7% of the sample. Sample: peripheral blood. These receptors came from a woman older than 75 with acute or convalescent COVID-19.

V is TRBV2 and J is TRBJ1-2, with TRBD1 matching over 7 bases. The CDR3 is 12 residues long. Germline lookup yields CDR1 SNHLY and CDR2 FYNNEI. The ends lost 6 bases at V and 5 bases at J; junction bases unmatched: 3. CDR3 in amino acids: CASSGTDYGYTF. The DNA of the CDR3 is TGTGCCAGCAGCGGGACAGATTATGGCTACACCTTC.

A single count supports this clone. CDR3 nucleotides: TGCGCCAGCAGGAGGGAGGGTGAGCAGTTCTTC. Translation gives CASRREGEQFF. The chain has TRBV5-1 and TRBJ2-1, with TRBD2 identical over 7 bases. V dropped 5 bases and J dropped 9; count of bases not matched to a gene: 2. Germline V lookup: CDR1 SGHRS, CDR2 YFSETQ. The CDR3 sequence is 11 residues long. Filled out from reference TRBV5-1 and TRBJ2-1, the complete variable domain reads KAGVTQTPRYLIKTRGQQVTLSCSPISGHRSVSWYQQTPGQGLQFLFEYFSETQRNKGNFPGRFSGRQFSNSRSEMNVSTLELGDSALYLCASRREGEQFFGPGTRLTVL.

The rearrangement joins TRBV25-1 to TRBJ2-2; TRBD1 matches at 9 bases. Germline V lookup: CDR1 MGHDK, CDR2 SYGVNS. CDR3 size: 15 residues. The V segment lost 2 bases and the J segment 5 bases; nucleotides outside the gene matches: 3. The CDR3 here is CASSEGTGWTGELFF. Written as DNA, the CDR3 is TGTGCCAGCAGTGAAGGGACAGGGTGGACCGGGGAGCTGTTTTTT.

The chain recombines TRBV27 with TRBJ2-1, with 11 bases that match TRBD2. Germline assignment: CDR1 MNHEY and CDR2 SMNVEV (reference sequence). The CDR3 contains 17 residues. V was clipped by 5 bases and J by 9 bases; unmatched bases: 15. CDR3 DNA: TGTGCCAGCAGTCACTACGTTACTAGCGGGAGACACGGTGAGCAGTTCTTC. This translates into CASSHYVTSGRHGEQFF.

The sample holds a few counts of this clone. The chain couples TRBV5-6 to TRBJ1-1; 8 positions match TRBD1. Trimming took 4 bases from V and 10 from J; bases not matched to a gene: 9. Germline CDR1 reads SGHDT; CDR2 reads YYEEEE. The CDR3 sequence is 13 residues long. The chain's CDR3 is CASSTGTGIRAFF. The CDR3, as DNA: TGTGCCAGCAGCACCGGGACAGGAATTAGAGCTTTCTTT.

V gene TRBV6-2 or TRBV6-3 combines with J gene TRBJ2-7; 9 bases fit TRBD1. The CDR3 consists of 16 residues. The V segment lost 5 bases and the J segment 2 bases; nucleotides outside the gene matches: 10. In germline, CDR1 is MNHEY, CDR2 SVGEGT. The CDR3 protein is CASSAPGTGNPYEQYF. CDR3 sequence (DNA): TGTGCCAGCAGTGCCCCCGGGACAGGGAATCCCTACGAGCAGTACTTC.

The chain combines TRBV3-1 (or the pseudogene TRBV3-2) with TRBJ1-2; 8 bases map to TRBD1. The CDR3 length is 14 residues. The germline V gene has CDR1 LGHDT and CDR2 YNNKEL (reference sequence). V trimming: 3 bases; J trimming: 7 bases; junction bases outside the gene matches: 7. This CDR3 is CASSQDRVPGGYTF. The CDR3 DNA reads TGTGCCAGCAGCCAGGACAGGGTTCCTGGTGGCTACACCTTC.

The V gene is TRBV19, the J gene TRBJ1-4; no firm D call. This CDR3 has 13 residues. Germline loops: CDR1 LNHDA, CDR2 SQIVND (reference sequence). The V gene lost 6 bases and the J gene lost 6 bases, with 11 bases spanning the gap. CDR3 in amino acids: CASRNREYEKLFF. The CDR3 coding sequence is TGTGCCAGTAGGAACCGGGAGTATGAAAAACTGTTTTTT.

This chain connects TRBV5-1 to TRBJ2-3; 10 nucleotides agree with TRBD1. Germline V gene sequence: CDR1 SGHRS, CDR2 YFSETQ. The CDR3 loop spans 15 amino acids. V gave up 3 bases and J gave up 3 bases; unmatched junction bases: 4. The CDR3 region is CASSSRTGGTDTQYF. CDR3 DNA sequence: TGCGCCAGCAGCTCTAGGACAGGGGGGACAGATACGCAGTATTTT.

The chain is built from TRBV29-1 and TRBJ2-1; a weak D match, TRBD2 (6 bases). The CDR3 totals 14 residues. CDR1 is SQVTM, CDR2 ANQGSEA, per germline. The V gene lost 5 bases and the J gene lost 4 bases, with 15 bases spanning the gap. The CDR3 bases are TGCAGCGTTAGAAGGGGAGGCGATTACAATGAGCAGTTCTTC. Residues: CSVRRGGDYNEQFF.

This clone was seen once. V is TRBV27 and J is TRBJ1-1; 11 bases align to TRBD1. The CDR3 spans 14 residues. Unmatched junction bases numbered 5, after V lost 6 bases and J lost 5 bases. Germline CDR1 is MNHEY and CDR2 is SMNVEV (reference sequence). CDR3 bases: TGTGCCAGCAGCCTCGGACAGGGGGCGACTGAAGCTTTCTTT. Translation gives CASSLGQGATEAFF.

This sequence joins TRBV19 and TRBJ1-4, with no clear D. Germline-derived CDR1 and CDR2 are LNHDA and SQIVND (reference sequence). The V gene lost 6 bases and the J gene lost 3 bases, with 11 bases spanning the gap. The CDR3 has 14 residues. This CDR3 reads CASRKVAANEKLFF. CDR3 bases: TGTGCCAGTAGAAAGGTCGCGGCTAATGAAAAACTGTTTTTT.

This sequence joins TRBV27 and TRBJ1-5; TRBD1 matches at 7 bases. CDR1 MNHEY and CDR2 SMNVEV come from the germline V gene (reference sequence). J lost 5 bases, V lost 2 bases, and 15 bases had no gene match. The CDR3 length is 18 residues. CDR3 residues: CASSLHSALQGYHQPQHF. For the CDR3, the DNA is TGTGCCAGCAGTTTACACTCCGCCTTACAGGGGTACCATCAGCCCCAGCATTTT.

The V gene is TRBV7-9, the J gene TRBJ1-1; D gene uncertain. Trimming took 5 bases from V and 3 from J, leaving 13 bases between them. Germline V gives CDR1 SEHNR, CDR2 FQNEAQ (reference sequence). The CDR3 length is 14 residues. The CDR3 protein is CASSARMSDTEAFF. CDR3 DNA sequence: TGTGCCAGCAGCGCCAGGATGTCGGACACTGAAGCTTTCTTT.

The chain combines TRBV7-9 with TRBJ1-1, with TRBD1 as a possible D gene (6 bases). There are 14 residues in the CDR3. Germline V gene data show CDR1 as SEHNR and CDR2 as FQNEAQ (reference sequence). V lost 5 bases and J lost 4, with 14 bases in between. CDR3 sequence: CASSRIQGSTEAFF. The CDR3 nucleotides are TGTGCCAGCAGCCGAATTCAGGGGAGCACTGAAGCTTTCTTT.

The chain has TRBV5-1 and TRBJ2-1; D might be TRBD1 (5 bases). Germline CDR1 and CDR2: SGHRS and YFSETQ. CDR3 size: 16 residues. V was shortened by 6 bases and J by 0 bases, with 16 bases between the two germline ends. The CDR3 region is CASTERQRSSYNEQFF. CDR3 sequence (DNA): TGCGCCAGCACCGAAAGACAGCGCAGCTCCTACAATGAGCAGTTCTTC. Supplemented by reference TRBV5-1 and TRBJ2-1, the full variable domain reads KAGVTQTPRYLIKTRGQQVTLSCSPISGHRSVSWYQQTPGQGLQFLFEYFSETQRNKGNFPGRFSGRQFSNSRSEMNVSTLELGDSALYLCASTERQRSSYNEQFFGPGTRLTVL.

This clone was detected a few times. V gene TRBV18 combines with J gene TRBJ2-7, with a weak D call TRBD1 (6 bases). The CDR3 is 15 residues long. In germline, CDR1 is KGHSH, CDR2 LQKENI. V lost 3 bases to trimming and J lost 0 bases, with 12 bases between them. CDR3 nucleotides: TGTGCCAGCTCACCCGGACAGCCGAGCTCCTACGAGCAGTACTTC. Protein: CASSPGQPSSYEQYF.

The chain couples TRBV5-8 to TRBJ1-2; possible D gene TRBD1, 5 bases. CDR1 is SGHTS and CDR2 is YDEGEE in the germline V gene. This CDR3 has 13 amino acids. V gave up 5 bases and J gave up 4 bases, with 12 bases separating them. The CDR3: CASRIRGFYGYTF. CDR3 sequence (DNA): TGTGCCAGCAGGATTCGGGGGTTCTATGGCTACACCTTC. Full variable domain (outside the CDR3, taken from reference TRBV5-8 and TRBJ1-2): EAGVTQSPTHLIKTRGQQATLRCSPISGHTSVYWYQQALGLGLQFLLWYDEGEERNRGNFPPRFSGRQFPNYSSELNVNALELEDSALYLCASRIRGFYGYTFGSGTRLTVV.

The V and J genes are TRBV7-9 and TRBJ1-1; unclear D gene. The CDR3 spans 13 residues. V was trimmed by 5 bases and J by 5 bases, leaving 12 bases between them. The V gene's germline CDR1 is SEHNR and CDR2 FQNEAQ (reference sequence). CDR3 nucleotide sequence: TGTGCCAGCAGCCCGGCCGGGTCGACTGAAGCTTTCTTT. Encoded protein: CASSPAGSTEAFF.

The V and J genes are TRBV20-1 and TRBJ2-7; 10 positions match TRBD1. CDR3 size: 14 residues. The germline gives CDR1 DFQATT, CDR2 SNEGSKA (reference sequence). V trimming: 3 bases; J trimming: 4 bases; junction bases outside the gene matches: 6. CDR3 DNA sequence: TGCAGTGCTAGTCCCGGGACAGGGGTTTACGAGCAGTACTTC. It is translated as CSASPGTGVYEQYF.

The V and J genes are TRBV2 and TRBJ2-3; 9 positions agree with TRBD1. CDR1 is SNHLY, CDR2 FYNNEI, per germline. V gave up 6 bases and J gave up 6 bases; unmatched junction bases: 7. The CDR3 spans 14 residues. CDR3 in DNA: TGTGCCAGCAGGGAGGACAGGGGACCGGATACGCAGTATTTT. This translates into CASREDRGPDTQYF.

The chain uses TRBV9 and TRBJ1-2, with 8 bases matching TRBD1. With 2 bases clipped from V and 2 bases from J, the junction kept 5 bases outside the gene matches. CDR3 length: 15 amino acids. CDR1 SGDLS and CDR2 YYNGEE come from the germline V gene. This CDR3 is CASSVLGQGNYGYTF. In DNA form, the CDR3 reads TGTGCCAGCAGCGTCCTCGGACAGGGCAACTATGGCTACACCTTC.

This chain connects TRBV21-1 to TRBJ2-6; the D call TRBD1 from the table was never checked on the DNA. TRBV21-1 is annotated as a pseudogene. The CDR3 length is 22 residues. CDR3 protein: CASSKLPLRAGTVESGANVLTF. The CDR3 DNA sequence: TGTGCCAGCAGCAAACTCCCCCTACGTGCCGGGACAGTTGAGTCTGGGGCCAACGTCCTGACTTTC.

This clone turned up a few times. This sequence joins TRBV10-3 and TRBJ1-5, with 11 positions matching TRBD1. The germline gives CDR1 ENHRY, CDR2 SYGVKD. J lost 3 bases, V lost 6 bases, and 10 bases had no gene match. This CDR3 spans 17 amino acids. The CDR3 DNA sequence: TGTGCCATCAGCGACCAGGACAGGGGGCACGACAATCAGCCCCAGCATTTT. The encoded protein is CAISDQDRGHDNQPQHF.

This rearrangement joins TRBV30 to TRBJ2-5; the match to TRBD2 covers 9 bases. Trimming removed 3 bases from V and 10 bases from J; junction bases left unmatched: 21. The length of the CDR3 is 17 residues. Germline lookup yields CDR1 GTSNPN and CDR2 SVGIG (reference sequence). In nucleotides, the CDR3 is TGTGCCTGGAGAGCGACTCTAGCGGGACCCGCCCGTGGAGGCCAGTACTTC. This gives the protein CAWRATLAGPARGGQYF.

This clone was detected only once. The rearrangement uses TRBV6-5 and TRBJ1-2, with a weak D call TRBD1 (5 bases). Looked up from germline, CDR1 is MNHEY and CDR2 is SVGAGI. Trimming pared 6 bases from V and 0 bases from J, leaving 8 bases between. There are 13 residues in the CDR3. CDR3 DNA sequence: TGTGCCAGCAGCCAGGGAACTAACTATGGCTACACCTTC. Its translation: CASSQGTNYGYTF.

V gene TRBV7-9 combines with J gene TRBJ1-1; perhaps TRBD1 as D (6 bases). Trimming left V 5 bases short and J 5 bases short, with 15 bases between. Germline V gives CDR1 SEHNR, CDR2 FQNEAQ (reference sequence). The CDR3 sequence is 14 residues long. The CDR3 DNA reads TGTGCCAGCAGCGCACAGGGACACCTGACTGAAGCTTTCTTT. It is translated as CASSAQGHLTEAFF. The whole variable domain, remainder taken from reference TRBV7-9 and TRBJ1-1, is DTGVSQNPRHKITKRGQNVTFRCDPISEHNRLYWYRQTLGQGPEFLTYFQNEAQLEKSRLLSDRFSAERPKGSFSTLEIQRTEQGDSAMYLCASSAQGHLTEAFFGQGTRLTVV.

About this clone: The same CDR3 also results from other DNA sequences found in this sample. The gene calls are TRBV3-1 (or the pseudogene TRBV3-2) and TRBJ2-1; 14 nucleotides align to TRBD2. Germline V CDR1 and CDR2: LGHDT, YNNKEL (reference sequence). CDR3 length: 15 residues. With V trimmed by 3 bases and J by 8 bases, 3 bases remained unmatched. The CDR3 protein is CASSQTSGGADEQFF. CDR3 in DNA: TGTGCCAGCAGCCAGACTAGCGGGGGGGCGGATGAGCAGTTCTTC.

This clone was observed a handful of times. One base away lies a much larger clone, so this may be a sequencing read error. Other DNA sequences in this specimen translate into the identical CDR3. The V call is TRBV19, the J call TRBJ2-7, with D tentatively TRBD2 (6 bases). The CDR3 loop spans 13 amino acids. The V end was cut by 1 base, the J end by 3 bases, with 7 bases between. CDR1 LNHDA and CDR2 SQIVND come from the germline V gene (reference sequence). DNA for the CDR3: TGTGCCAGTAGTATAGCGGGGGACTACGAGCAGTACTTC. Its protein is CASSIAGDYEQYF.

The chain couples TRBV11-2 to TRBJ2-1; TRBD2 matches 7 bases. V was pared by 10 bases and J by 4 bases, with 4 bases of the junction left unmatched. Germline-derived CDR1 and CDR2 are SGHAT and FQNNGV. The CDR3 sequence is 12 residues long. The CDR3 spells CATTGRYNEQFF. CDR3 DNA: TGTGCCACCACCGGGAGGTACAATGAGCAGTTCTTC.